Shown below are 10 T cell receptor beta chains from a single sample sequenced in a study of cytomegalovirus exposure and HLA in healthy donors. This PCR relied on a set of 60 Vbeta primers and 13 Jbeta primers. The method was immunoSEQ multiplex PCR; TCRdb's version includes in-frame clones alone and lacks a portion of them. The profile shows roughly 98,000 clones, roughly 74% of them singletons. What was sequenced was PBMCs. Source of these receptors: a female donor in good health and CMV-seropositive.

The CDR3 protein is CASRRTSGGAGTDTQYF. DNA of the CDR3: TGTGCCAGCAGGAGGACTAGCGGGGGGGCGGGCACAGATACGCAGTATTTT. The chain recombines TRBV7-2 with TRBJ2-3; 15 nucleotides align to TRBD2. The germline V gene has CDR1 SGHTA and CDR2 FQGNSA. J gave up 1 base and V 6 bases, and 5 bases lay outside the gene matches. This CDR3 spans 17 amino acids.

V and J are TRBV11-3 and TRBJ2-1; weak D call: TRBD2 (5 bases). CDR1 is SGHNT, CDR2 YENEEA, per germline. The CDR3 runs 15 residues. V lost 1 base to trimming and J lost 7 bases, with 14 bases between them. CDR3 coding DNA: TGTGCCAGCAGCTTAGCGGGGAGTCGGGAAAATGAGCAGTTCTTC. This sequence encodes CASSLAGSRENEQFF. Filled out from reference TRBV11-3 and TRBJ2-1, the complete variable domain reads EAGVVQSPRYKIIEKKQPVAFWCNPISGHNTLYWYLQNLGQGPELLIRYENEEAVDDSQLPKDRFSAERLKGVDSTLKIQPAELGDSAVYLCASSLAGSRENEQFFGPGTRLTVL.

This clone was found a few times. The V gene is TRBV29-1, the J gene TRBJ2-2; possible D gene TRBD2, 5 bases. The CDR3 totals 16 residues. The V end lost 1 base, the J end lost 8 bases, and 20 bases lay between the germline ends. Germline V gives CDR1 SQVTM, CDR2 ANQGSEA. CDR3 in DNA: TGCAGCGTTGAAGGCCCAGAGGGTCGACTCGGGGGGGAGCTGTTTTTT. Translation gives CSVEGPEGRLGGELFF.

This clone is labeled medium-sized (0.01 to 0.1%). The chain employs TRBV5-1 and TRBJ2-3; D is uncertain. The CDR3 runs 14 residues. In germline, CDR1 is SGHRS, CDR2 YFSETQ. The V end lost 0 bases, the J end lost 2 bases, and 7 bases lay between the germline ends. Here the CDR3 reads CASSLVGATDTQYF. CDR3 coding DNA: TGCGCCAGCAGCTTGGTAGGAGCCACAGATACGCAGTATTTT. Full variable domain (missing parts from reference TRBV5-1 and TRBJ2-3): KAGVTQTPRYLIKTRGQQVTLSCSPISGHRSVSWYQQTPGQGLQFLFEYFSETQRNKGNFPGRFSGRQFSNSRSEMNVSTLELGDSALYLCASSLVGATDTQYFGPGTRLTVL.

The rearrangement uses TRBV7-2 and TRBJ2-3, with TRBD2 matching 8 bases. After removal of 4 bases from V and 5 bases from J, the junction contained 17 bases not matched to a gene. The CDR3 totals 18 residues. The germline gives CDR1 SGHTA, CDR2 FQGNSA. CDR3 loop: CASSSWGTGTRSRDTQYF. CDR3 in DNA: TGTGCCAGCAGCTCCTGGGGAACCGGGACTAGGTCACGAGATACGCAGTATTTT.

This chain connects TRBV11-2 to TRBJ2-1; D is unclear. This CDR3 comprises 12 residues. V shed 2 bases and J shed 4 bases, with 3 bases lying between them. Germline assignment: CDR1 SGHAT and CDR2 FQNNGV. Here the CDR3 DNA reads TGTGCCAGCAGCTTATATTACAATGAGCAGTTCTTC. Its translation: CASSLYYNEQFF.

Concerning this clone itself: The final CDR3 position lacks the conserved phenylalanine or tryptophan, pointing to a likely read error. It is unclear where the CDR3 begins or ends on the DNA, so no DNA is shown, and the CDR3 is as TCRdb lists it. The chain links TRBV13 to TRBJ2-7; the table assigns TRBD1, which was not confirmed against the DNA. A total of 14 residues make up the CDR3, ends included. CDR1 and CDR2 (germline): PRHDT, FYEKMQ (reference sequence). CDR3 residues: CASSFSTRVGGQPN.

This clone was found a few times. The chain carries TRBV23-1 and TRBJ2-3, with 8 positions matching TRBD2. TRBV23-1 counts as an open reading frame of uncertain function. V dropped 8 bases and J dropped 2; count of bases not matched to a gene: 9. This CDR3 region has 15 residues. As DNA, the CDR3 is TGCGCCAGCCTGGTAGCGGGGCCCTACACAGATACGCAGTATTTT. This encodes CASLVAGPYTDTQYF.

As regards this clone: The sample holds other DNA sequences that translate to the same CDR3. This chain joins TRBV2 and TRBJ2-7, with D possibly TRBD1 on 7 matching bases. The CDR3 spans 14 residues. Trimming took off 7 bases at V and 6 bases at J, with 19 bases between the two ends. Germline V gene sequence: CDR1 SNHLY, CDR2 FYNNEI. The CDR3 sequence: CASKYGGGKGEQYF. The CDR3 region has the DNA TGTGCCAGCAAATATGGAGGGGGCAAGGGCGAGCAGTACTTC. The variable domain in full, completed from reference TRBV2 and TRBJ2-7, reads EPEVTQTPSHQVTQMGQEVILRCVPISNHLYFYWYRQILGQKVEFLVSFYNNEISEKSEIFDDQFSVERPDGSNFTLKIRSTKLEDSAMYFCASKYGGGKGEQYFGPGTRLTVT.

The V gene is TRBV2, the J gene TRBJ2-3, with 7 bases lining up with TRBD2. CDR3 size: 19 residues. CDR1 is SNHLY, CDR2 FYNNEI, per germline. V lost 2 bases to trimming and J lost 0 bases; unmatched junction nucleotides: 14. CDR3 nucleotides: TGTGCCAGCAGTGAATTCGGAGCGGGACTCACTTCGAGCACAGATACGCAGTATTTT. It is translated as CASSEFGAGLTSSTDTQYF.